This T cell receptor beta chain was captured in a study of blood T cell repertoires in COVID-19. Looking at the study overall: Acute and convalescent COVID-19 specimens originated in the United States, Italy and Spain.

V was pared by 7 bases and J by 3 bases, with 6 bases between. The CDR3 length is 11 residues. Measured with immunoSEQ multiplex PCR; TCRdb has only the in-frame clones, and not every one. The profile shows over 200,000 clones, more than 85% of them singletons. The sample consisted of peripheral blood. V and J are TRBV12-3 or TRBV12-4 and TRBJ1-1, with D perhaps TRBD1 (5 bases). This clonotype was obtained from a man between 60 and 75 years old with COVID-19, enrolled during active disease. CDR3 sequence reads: CASTGDTEAFF. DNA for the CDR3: TGTGCCAGCACGGGGGACACTGAAGCTTTCTTT.